A single T cell receptor (beta chain) is shown here with its context. No antigen is known for it. These data come from a study of neoadjuvant anti-PD-1 for oral cavity cancer. Study in general: Nivolumab at 3 mg/kg was mostly given biweekly, three to four doses, pre-surgery. General study points: Treg/Th17 ratio rose with pretreatment blood and fell with post-treatment tumor TCRbeta clonality. With three patients per group, TCR findings need larger cohorts.

The CDR3 totals 14 residues. The V and J ends lost 6 bases and 4 bases, in that order; junction bases with no gene match: 5. Per the germline V gene, CDR1 is MNHNS and CDR2 is SASEGT. Some clones are missing from TCRdb's copy, which holds only in-frame ones; the method was immunoSEQ multiplex PCR. There are about 16,000 clones in the sample; approximately 61% occur only once, and around 2.8% lies in the top ten. This chain connects TRBV6-1 to TRBJ2-3; 9 nucleotides agree with TRBD1. The sequence was obtained from a person between 40 and 79 years old with oral cavity squamous cell carcinoma. The sequencing here drew on PBMCs, taken before nivolumab (anti-PD-1) treatment. DNA for the CDR3: TGTGCCAGCAGAGCACAGGGGGCGGCAGATACGCAGTATTTT. The encoded protein is CASRAQGAADTQYF.